This T cell receptor (beta chain) was identified in a study of memory CD8 T cells in hepatitis C reinfection. Study context: HCV reinfection meant a positive HCV RNA test after two negative tests at least 60 days apart. Between 55 and 20 weeks before reinfection detection, pre-reinfection samples were drawn.

Germline V CDR1 and CDR2: MNHEY, SMNVEV (reference sequence). The CDR3 covers 15 residues. Trimming at V came to 2 bases and at J to 4 bases, leaving 3 bases not matched to a gene. The table came from immunoSEQ multiplex PCR; TCRdb's copy has only in-frame clones and leaves some out. The data hold 50,000 or so clones, with roughly 86% observed a single time. The time point here: pre-reinfection, 55 to 20 weeks before reinfection detection. The sorted cells went straight to TCR sequencing with no prior in vitro expansion. Control naive CD8 T cells came from a couple of donors at all three reinfection time points. This clone was detected once.

V and J are TRBV27 and TRBJ2-1, with TRBD1 identical over 9 bases. The sample comprised naive CD8+ T cells sorted from blood. The TCR comes from a man younger than 35 with hepatitis C virus infection. CDR3 in amino acids: CASSLGTGPYNEQFF. DNA of the CDR3: TGTGCCAGCAGTTTAGGGACAGGGCCTTACAATGAGCAGTTCTTC.